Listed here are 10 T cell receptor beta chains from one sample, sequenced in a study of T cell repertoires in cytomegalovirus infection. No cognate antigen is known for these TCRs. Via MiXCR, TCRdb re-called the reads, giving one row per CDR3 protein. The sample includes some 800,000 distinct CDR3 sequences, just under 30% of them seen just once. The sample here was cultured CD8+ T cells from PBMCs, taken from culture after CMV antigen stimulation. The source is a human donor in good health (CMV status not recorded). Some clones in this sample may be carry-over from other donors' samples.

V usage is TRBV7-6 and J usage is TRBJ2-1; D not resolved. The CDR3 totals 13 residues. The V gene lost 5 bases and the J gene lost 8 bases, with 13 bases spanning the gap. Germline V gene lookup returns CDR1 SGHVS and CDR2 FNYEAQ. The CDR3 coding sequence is TGTGCCAGCAGCGCGGCAAGGGTTGATGAGCAGTTCTTC. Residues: CASSAARVDEQFF.

The CDR3 bases are TGTGCCAGCAGCTTAAAGGCATATAATTCACCCCTCCACTTT. Translating it yields CASSLKAYNSPLHF. V and J are TRBV7-2 and TRBJ1-6; no reliable D call. Trimming pared 2 bases from V and 4 bases from J, leaving 6 bases between. Germline V gives CDR1 SGHTA, CDR2 FQGNSA. The CDR3 is 14 residues long. Full variable domain (missing parts from reference TRBV7-2 and TRBJ1-6): GAGVSQSPSNKVTEKGKDVELRCDPISGHTALYWYRQSLGQGLEFLIYFQGNSAPDKSGLPSDRFSAERTGGSVSTLTIQRTQQEDSAVYLCASSLKAYNSPLHFGNGTRLTVT.

The CDR3 bases are TGTGCCAGCAGCGTAGGGGTCGGAGAGCAGTTCTTC. This gives the protein CASSVGVGEQFF. This sequence joins TRBV9 and TRBJ2-1; no firm D call. V lost 0 bases and J 10 bases, leaving 8 bases between the germline ends. Germline values: CDR1 SGDLS, CDR2 YYNGEE. The CDR3 has 12 amino acids.

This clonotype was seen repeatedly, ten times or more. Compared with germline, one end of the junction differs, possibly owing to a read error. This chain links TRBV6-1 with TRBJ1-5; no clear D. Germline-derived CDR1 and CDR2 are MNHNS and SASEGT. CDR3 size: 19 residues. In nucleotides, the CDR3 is TGTGCCAGCACCAAACCTGCCGGTGGGGATTTAGGTAGCTATCAGCCCCAGCATTTT. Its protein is CASTKPAGGDLGSYQPQHF.

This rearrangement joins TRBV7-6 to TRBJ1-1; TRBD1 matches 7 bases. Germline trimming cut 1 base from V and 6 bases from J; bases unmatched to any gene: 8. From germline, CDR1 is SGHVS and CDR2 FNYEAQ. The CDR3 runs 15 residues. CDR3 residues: CASSLEGGETSEAFF. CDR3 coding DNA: TGTGCCAGCAGCTTAGAAGGGGGCGAGACGTCTGAAGCTTTCTTT.

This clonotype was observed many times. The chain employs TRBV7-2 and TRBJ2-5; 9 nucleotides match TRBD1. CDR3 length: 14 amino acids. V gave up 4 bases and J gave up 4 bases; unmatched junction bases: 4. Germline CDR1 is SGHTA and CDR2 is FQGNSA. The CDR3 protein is CASSSGTGRETQYF. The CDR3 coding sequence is TGTGCCAGCAGCTCCGGGACAGGGAGAGAGACCCAGTACTTC.

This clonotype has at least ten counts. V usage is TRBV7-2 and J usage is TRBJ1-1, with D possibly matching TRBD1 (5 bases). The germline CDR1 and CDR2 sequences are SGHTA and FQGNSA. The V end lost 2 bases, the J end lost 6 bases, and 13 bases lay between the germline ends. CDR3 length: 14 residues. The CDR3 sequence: CASSLIGGRAEAFF. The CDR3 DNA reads TGTGCCAGCAGCTTAATTGGGGGACGGGCTGAAGCTTTCTTT.

For the CDR3, the DNA is TGCAGTGCTAGACCTCCATCCGGGACTAGCGGGGGGACAGATACGCAGTATTTT. Encoded protein: CSARPPSGTSGGTDTQYF. The chain has TRBV20-1 and TRBJ2-3; 15 bases line up with TRBD2. The trim removed 2 bases at V and 3 bases at J, leaving 9 bases unmatched. This CDR3 spans 18 amino acids. The V gene's germline CDR1 is DFQATT and CDR2 SNEGSKA (reference sequence).

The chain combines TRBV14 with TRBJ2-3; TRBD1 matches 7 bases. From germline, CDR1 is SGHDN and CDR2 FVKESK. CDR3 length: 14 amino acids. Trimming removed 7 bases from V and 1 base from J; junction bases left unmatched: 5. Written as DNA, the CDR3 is TGTGCCAGCAACAGGGGATGGGGCACAGATACGCAGTATTTT. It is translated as CASNRGWGTDTQYF.

The CDR3 DNA is TGTGCCAGCAGTGAGTCAGTCCTCGGGCTGGACTATGGCTACACCTTC. Translating gives CASSESVLGLDYGYTF. This rearrangement joins TRBV25-1 to TRBJ1-2; D remains ambiguous. This CDR3 spans 16 amino acids. CDR1 is MGHDK, CDR2 SYGVNS, per germline. With 3 bases removed from V and 3 bases from J, the gap between germline ends came to 17 bases.